This T cell receptor beta chain was identified in a study of blood T cell repertoires in COVID-19. Study-wide context: The analysed material was cDNA or gDNA that came from T cells, B-cell-depleted T cells, or PBMCs.

Clones were read by immunoSEQ multiplex PCR, and TCRdb kept only the in-frame ones, dropping some. Among 35,000 to 40,000 clones listed, approximately 80% were seen once. Input material: peripheral blood. The receptor's source is a man in his forties or fifties with active or convalescent COVID-19.

The CDR3 nucleotides are TGTGCCACCAGCGAAGGGACAAATAGCAATCAGCCCCAGCATTTT. Translation gives CATSEGTNSNQPQHF. This rearrangement joins TRBV15 to TRBJ1-5, with D perhaps matching TRBD1 (6 bases). The CDR3 is made up of 15 amino acids. Trimming removed 5 bases at V and 0 bases at J, with 11 bases between. CDR1 is LNHNV, CDR2 YYDKDF, per germline (reference sequence).